This T cell receptor (beta chain) derives from a study of blood T cell repertoires in COVID-19. As for the study in general: COVID-19 samples from acute and convalescent phases originated in the United States, Italy and Spain. The cDNA or gDNA used as material had been derived from T cells, B-cell-depleted T cells, or PBMCs.

The table came from immunoSEQ multiplex PCR; TCRdb's copy has only in-frame clones and leaves some out. The data show under 250,000 clones, 75% to 90% seen once. This TCR came from a man aged 55 to 69 who had recovered from COVID-19. The sample comprised peripheral blood.

The CDR3 sequence: CASSLGTGLNEQFF. The CDR3 DNA follows: TGCGCCAGCAGCTTGGGGACAGGGTTAAATGAGCAGTTCTTC. The chain has TRBV5-1 and TRBJ2-1; 8 bases line up with TRBD1. Germline trimming cut 0 bases from V and 7 bases from J; bases unmatched to any gene: 3. The CDR3 loop spans 14 amino acids. Per the germline V gene, CDR1 is SGHRS and CDR2 is YFSETQ. Variable domain in full (rest from reference TRBV5-1 and TRBJ2-1): KAGVTQTPRYLIKTRGQQVTLSCSPISGHRSVSWYQQTPGQGLQFLFEYFSETQRNKGNFPGRFSGRQFSNSRSEMNVSTLELGDSALYLCASSLGTGLNEQFFGPGTRLTVL.